This T cell receptor beta chain emerged from a study of metastatic and nonmetastatic thyroid tumors (dated by TCRdb to between 2020 and 2021). Notes on the research overall: Repertoires from peripheral blood and from tumor or nodule tissue samples of malignant and benign thyroid patients were compared. Beyond this particular receptor, the publication reports: TCR beta diversity was reported as significantly higher in malignant tumors than in benign nodules, in both blood and tumor samples.

This clone was found many times. This receptor's antigen is unknown. Sequence at one end of the junction differs from germline and may be a read error. None of the patients had been given any treatment before thyroid surgery. Patient clinical samples collected from the early 2010s to the late 2010s were retrospectively analysed using T-cell receptor beta sequencing. Libraries were prepared through PCR. Sequencing instrument: Illumina HiSeq 4000. The TCR beta-chain CDR3 region of each patient was profiled by high-throughput sequencing. For the original study's pipeline: A classifier to discriminate distant-metastatic papillary thyroid cancer patients was built from CDR3 differences across clinicopathological groups. The Shannon index was used to assess repertoire diversity, and the Morisita-Horn index was used to assess tumor-blood repertoire similarity. Clones were called with MiXCR by TCRdb after fastp trimmed the public reads at Q25, and only in-frame beta chains were retained. Clone size and V and J calls follow TCRdb, not the original study. The sample yields 75,000 to 100,000 clones; about an eighth were counted once. Of the sample, roughly 10% is held by the ten largest clones.

CDR1 and CDR2, looked up from the germline V gene (reference sequence), are DFQATT and SNEGSKA. Including the terminal cysteine and phenylalanine, the CDR3 comprises 15 residues. CDR3 DNA is the only sequence kept; it has 45 bases, read in frame from the first base. Sample: blood. This sequence uses TRBV20-1 and TRBJ2-5; the D segment could be TRBD2, given 6 matching bases. The clonotype was recovered from a female donor with papillary thyroid cancer or a benign thyroid nodule (not recorded which). Some clones in this sample may be carry-over from other donors' samples. For the CDR3, the sequence is CSASSRLGRGPTVDF. The sequenced DNA: TGCAGTGCTAGCTCTCGACTAGGTCGGGGACCAACCGTCGACTTC.